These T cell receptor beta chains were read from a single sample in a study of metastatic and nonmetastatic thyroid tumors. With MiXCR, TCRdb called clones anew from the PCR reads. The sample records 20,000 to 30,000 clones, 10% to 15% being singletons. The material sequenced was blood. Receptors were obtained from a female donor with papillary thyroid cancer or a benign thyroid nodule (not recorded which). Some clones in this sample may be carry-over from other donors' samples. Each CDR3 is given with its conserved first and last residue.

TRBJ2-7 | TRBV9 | CASSPQFRSGEQYF
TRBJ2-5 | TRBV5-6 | CASSPYQETQYF
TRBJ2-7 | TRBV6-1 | CASRGPLGRSRSYEQYF
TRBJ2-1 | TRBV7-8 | CASSPVPGTGGGEQFF
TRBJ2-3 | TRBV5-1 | CASSSGGYTDTQYF
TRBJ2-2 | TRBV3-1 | CASSQVRAAGELFF
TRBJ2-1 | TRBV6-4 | CASSDSSGTPHNEQFF
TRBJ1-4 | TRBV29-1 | CSVKRTNEKLFF
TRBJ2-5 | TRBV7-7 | CASSKNPPGLYSETQYF
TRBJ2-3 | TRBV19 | CASSRLAGFPTDTQYF
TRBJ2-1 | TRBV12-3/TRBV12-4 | CAIESGLIYNEQFF
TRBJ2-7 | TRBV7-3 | CASSSGRGGYEQYF
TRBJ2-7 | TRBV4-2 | CASSQGDLLAGEDEQYF
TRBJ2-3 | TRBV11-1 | CASSLWSDTRADTQYF
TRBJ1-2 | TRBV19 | CASSELGVGYGYTF
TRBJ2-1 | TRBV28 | CASTPIASRRKSSYNEQFF
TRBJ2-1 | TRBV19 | CASTPRDAWVGEQFF
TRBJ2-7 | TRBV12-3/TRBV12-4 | CASSLGLAGGSFAYEQYF
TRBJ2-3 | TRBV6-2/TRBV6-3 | CASSFSAEPTDTQYF
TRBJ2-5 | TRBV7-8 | CASSPGTGQETQYF